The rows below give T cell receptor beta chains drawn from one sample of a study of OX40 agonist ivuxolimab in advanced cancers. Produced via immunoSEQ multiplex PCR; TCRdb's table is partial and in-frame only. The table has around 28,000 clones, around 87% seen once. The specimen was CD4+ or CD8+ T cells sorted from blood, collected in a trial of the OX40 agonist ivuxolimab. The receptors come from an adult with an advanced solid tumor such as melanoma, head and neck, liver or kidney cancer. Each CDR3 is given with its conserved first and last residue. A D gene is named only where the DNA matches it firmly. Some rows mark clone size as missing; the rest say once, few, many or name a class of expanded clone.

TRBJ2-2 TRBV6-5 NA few TGTGCCAGCAGCTGGGGTCACACCGGGGAGCTGTTTTTT CASSWGHTGELFF
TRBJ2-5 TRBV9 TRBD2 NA TGTGCCAGCAGCGCTGTTAGCGGGGGTGACGAGACCCAGTACTTC CASSAVSGGDETQYF
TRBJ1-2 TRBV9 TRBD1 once TGTGCCAGCAGAGGCCAATCCGGGACAGGGGACTATGGCTACACCTTC CASRGQSGTGDYGYTF
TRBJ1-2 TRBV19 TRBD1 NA TGTGCCAGTAGTATGGCGCAGGGGGTCTTTATGAGCTACACCTTC CASSMAQGVFMSYTF
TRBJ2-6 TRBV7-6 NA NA TGTGCCAGCAGCTATCTTGTGGGGCCGAACGGGGCCAACGTCCTGACTTTC CASSYLVGPNGANVLTF
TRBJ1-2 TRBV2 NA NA TGTGCCAGCAGTACCCCCCTCAGGAACGGTGGCTACACCTTC CASSTPLRNGGYTF
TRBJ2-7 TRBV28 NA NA TGTGCCAGCAGTTTAATAAACGAGCAGTACTTC CASSLINEQYF
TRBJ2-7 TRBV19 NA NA TGTGCCAGTAGCCTTCCTCAGGAGGGGACGCACGAGCAGTACTTC CASSLPQEGTHEQYF
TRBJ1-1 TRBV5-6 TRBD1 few TGTGCCAGCAGAACGGACAGGGAGGAAGCTTTCTTT CASRTDREEAFF
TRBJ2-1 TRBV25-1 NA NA TGTGCCAGCAGTGAACTTTCGTCGATGAATGAGCAGTTCTTC CASSELSSMNEQFF
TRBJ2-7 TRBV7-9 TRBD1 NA TGTGCCAGCACCCCCCGGGACAGCCCCTACGAGCAGTACTTC CASTPRDSPYEQYF
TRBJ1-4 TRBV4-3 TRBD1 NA TGCGCCAGCAGCCAGGGGGCTCAGGGGGCGGCTAATGAAAAACTGTTTTTT CASSQGAQGAANEKLFF
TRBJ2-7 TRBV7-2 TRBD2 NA TGTGCCAGCAGCGCCTGGACTAGCGGGGCCTACGAGCAGTACTTC CASSAWTSGAYEQYF
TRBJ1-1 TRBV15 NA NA TGTGCCACCAACGACGGATATGACACTGAAGCTTTCTTT CATNDGYDTEAFF
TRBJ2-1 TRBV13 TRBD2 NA TGTGCCAGCAGCTTAGAACGGGCTAGCGGGGGGCCTACATCCAATGAGCAGTTCTTC CASSLERASGGPTSNEQFF
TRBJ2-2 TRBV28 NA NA TGTGCCAGCAGACGGACGGACATGAACACCGGGGAGCTGTTTTTT CASRRTDMNTGELFF
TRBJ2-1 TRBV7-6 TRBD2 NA TGTGCCAGCAGCTTACATCAGGGGGGACTAGCGGACTACAATGAGCAGTTCTTC CASSLHQGGLADYNEQFF
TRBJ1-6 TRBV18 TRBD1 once TGTGCCAGCTCAGTCGACAGGGGGGCGATTTCACCCCTCCACTTT CASSVDRGAISPLHF
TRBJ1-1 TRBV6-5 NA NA TGTGCCAGCAGGGTTACAGGGAACACTGAAGCTTTCTTT CASRVTGNTEAFF
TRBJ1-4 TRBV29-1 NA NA TGCAGCGTTTCGGCCTGGACAGAGGGAGAAAAACTGTTTTTT CSVSAWTEGEKLFF
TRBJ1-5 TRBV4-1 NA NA TGCGCCAGCAGCCAAGGTGCGAATCAGCCCCAGCATTTT CASSQGANQPQHF
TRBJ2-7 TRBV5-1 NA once TGCGCCAGCTGGGGGGACAGTCCCTACGAGCAGTACTTC CASWGDSPYEQYF
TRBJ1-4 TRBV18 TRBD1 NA TGTGCCAGCTCACGGGACAGGGGGCCGAATGAAAAACTGTTTTTT CASSRDRGPNEKLFF
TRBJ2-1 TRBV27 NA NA TGTGCCAGCAGTTTGATACCCCCTGGGCAGTTCTTC CASSLIPPGQFF
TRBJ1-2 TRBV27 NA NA TGTGCCAGCAGACTCTCGGGGAACTATGGCTACACCTTC CASRLSGNYGYTF
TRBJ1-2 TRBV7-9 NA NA TGTGCCAGCAGCTTAGGACAGGTGGGCGGCTACACCTTC CASSLGQVGGYTF
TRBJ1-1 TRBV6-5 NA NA TGTGCCAGCAGTTACGGGCAGCACACTGAAGCTTTCTTT CASSYGQHTEAFF
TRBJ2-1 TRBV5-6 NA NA TGTGCCAGCAGCCGAACCTCAGGGGTTGAGCAGTTCTTC CASSRTSGVEQFF
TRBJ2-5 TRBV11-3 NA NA TGTGCCAGCAGCTTAGATCTACTGACAGGAGAGACCCAGTACTTC CASSLDLLTGETQYF
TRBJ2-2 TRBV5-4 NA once TGTGCCAGCAGCTTTTTCGCGAACACCGGGGAGCTGTTTTTT CASSFFANTGELFF
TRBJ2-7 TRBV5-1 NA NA TGCGCCAGCAGCCCTCGGCCAGGTCTTACAGGGCTCACACCGTACTTC CASSPRPGLTGLTPYF
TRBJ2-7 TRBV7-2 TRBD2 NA TGTGCCAGCACCGTCCCGGGGACTAGCGGGTTCCAGTACTTC CASTVPGTSGFQYF
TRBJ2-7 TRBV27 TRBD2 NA TGTGCCAGCCGAGTCTTAGCGGGGGAAACCTACGAGCAGTACTTC CASRVLAGETYEQYF
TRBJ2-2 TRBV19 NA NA TGTGCCAGTAGTATAGGGGGGTCCGGGGAGCTGTTTTTT CASSIGGSGELFF
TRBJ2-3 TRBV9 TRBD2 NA TGTGCCAGCAGCGTAAGCGGGGGGGGCACAGATACGCAGTATTTT CASSVSGGGTDTQYF
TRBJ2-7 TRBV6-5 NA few TGTGCCAGCAGTCCCGGGACAACACTTTACGAGCAGTACTTC CASSPGTTLYEQYF
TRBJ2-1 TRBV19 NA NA TGTGCCAGTAGTGTCTCAAGCTCCTACAATGAGCAGTTCTTC CASSVSSSYNEQFF
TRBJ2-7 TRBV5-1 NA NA TGCGCCAGCAGAACTAGTCCCTACGAGCAGTACTTC CASRTSPYEQYF
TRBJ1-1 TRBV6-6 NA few TGTGCCAGCAGCACCTCGGGGACGAACACTGAAGCTTTCTTT CASSTSGTNTEAFF
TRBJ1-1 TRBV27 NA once TGTGCCAGCAGTTTAGAGCGGGAGCACCCAGAAGCTTTCTTT CASSLEREHPEAFF
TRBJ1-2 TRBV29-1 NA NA TGCAGCGTTGGCAGGGACTATGGCTACACCTTC CSVGRDYGYTF